This TCR beta chain was sequenced in a study of T cells in Graves' hyperthyroidism and ophthalmopathy. The patients, who ranged from 18 to 65 in age, presented with newly diagnosed hyperthyroidism lasting under 2 months. Each diagnosis drew on symptoms, thyroxine, TRAb, thyroid ultrasound and orbital computed tomography findings. The authors obtained PBMCs from 9 to 10 ml of fresh peripheral blood. The TCR beta CDR3 regions underwent amplification using RNA transcripts as the source. The HTBI set primed first-round TCR CDR3 RT-PCR. TCRdb re-derived calls from the multiplex PCR reads in MiXCR, one entry per CDR3 protein. The sample shows approximately 590,000 distinct CDR3 sequences, less than 20% of them seen only once. Study findings and constraints: Blood shared most expanded thyroid clonotypes above 0.001.

Trimming left V 2 bases short and J 5 bases short, with 12 bases between. The CDR3 is 13 amino acids. Germline CDR1 is GTSNPN and CDR2 is SVGIG (reference sequence). For this clonotype: Its antigen remains unidentified.

Sequencing input: blood. The receptor's source is a woman aged 30 to 39 with Graves' hyperthyroidism. This chain connects TRBV30 to TRBJ1-1; maybe TRBD1 (5 bases). DNA for the CDR3: TGTGCCTGGAGTAAGGGGCAGAGTACTGAAGCTTTCTTT. Protein product: CAWSKGQSTEAFF.